This T cell receptor (beta chain) originates from a study of lymphopenia after photon versus proton radiotherapy. Between the trimmed V and J ends, which lost 4 bases and 8 bases, there was a span of 15 bases. CDR3 length equals 13 residues. Germline V gives CDR1 SGHDT, CDR2 YYEEEE. As regards this clone: What it binds is unknown.

Profiled with immunoSEQ multiplex PCR; TCRdb holds only in-frame clones, not every one. Among fewer than 30,000 clones, more than 75% were seen once, and the ten largest hold approximately 0.74%. Study outcomes and limitations: After the lymphocyte nadir, photon-treated repertoires showed oligoclonal expansion, especially of CD8+ Temra cells. Only patients who died were analyzed for survival; proton advantage is unproven. Relative stability marked proton patients; photon patients lost diversity and naive cells.

The source is a woman in her fifties or sixties with cholangiocarcinoma. Material: peripheral blood, obtained from a patient treated with photon-based radiotherapy. The chain has TRBV5-6 and TRBJ1-2; D might be TRBD1 (6 bases). CDR3 sequence (DNA): TGTGCCAGCAGCCTTGACAGGCGCTTGGGCTACACCTTC. Translation gives CASSLDRRLGYTF.